These 25 T cell receptor beta chains originate from one sample sequenced in a study of response to subunit inactivated influenza vaccine. TCRdb reanalysed the RT-PCR reads using MiXCR and keeps one entry per CDR3 protein. The sample has about 800,000 distinct CDR3 sequences, around 20% seen once. The sample in question was PBMCs from blood, obtained roughly 5 days after vaccination. The source is a man aged 45-65 years who received an inactivated influenza vaccine.

The chain joins TRBV5-1 to TRBJ2-1; tentative D call: TRBD2 (6 bases). This CDR3 has 13 residues. Trimming left V 5 bases short and J 4 bases short, with 10 bases between. Germline assignment: CDR1 SGHRS and CDR2 YFSETQ. CDR3 coding DNA: TGCGCCAGCAGACCGGGAGATTACAATGAGCAGTTCTTC. Translated, it gives CASRPGDYNEQFF.

Ten or more counts support this clonotype. The chain's CDR3 is CASSQKDGGANTEAFF. In DNA, the CDR3 is TGTGCCAGCAGCCAAAAGGATGGAGGGGCGAACACTGAAGCTTTCTTT. This rearrangement joins TRBV7-9 to TRBJ1-1; perhaps TRBD1 as D (5 bases). The CDR3 is made up of 16 amino acids. Germline-derived CDR1 and CDR2 are SEHNR and FQNEAQ (reference sequence). The germline V and J ends were trimmed by 5 bases and 1 base, with 17 bases remaining between them.

The chain couples TRBV24-1 to TRBJ2-1; maybe TRBD1 (5 bases). The CDR3 runs to 11 residues. The germline V and J ends were trimmed by 10 bases and 5 bases, with 8 bases remaining between them. CDR1 and CDR2 from the germline V gene are KGHDR and SFDVKD. The CDR3 nucleotides are TGTGCCACAAGACAGCACAATGAGCAGTTCTTC. Its protein product is CATRQHNEQFF.

This clonotype was found many times. The rearrangement uses TRBV10-3 and TRBJ2-1, with a weak D call TRBD1 (5 bases). Deletions cut 2 bases from V and 7 bases from J, with 6 bases between. This CDR3 is built from 12 residues. Germline values: CDR1 ENHRY, CDR2 SYGVKD. This chain's CDR3 is CAISEGANEQFF. In nucleotides, the CDR3 is TGTGCCATCAGTGAGGGGGCGAATGAGCAGTTCTTC.

The chain carries TRBV20-1 and TRBJ1-1, with 7 bases lining up with TRBD1. Germline V gives CDR1 DFQATT, CDR2 SNEGSKA (reference sequence). V was clipped by 7 bases and J by 0 bases; unmatched bases: 5. This CDR3 spans 13 amino acids. This chain's CDR3 is CSGQGLLNTEAFF. The DNA for the CDR3 is TGCAGTGGACAGGGTTTGTTGAACACTGAAGCTTTCTTT.

The rearrangement links TRBV20-1 to TRBJ2-1; 8 bases line up with TRBD2. The CDR3 has 14 residues. In germline, CDR1 is DFQATT, CDR2 SNEGSKA (reference sequence). Germline trimming cut 3 bases from V and 8 bases from J; bases unmatched to any gene: 9. The CDR3 spells CSARIAGRSYEQFF. CDR3 in DNA: TGCAGTGCTAGGATAGCGGGACGAAGTTATGAGCAGTTCTTC.

The rearrangement links TRBV20-1 to TRBJ2-7, with 7 nucleotides matching TRBD2. Trimming took 4 bases from V and 6 from J; bases not matched to a gene: 3. The CDR3 totals 11 residues. Germline V lookup: CDR1 DFQATT, CDR2 SNEGSKA (reference sequence). The CDR3 DNA reads as TGCAGTGCTATGACGGGAGGCGAGCAGTACTTC. It specifies CSAMTGGEQYF.

Many counts were recorded for this clonotype. The rearrangement uses TRBV12-3 or TRBV12-4 and TRBJ2-1; tentatively, D is TRBD1 (6 bases). The length of the CDR3 is 16 residues. V shed 4 bases and J shed 4 bases, with 17 bases lying between them. CDR3 amino acids: CASSSLRGWGYNEQFF. In DNA form, the CDR3 reads TGTGCCAGCAGTTCCCTTAGGGGGTGGGGGTACAATGAGCAGTTCTTC.

This chain connects TRBV4-2 to TRBJ2-1, with 8 bases aligning to TRBD1. V was clipped by 0 bases and J by 5 bases; unmatched bases: 9. The CDR3 is 17 residues long. Germline assignment: CDR1 LGHNA and CDR2 YNFKEQ. As DNA, the CDR3 is TGTGCCAGCAGCCAAGAAAGAGTGGGGACAGGTGACAATGAGCAGTTCTTC. Translation gives CASSQERVGTGDNEQFF.

This clonotype has just a few counts. V and J are TRBV18 and TRBJ2-7; D uncertain. CDR3 size: 13 residues. The V and J ends lost 3 bases and 4 bases respectively, with 10 bases between them. Germline loops: CDR1 KGHSH, CDR2 LQKENI. CDR3: CASSPGAWYEQYF. CDR3 bases: TGTGCCAGCTCACCCGGAGCGTGGTACGAGCAGTACTTC.

This clonotype appeared a few times. The chain employs TRBV18 and TRBJ1-5; 7 nucleotides match TRBD1. The CDR3 extends over 15 amino acids. J lost 3 bases, V lost 4 bases, and 6 bases had no gene match. CDR1 KGHSH and CDR2 LQKENI come from the germline V gene. The DNA for the CDR3 is TGTGCCAGCTCACAGAACCAGGGGGACAATCAGCCCCAGCATTTT. Protein: CASSQNQGDNQPQHF.

This clonotype was observed a few times. This chain joins TRBV4-3 and TRBJ2-7, with D possibly TRBD1 on 6 matching bases. This CDR3 region has 15 residues. Trimming cost V 1 base and J 0 bases, with 10 bases left between them. Germline V gene data show CDR1 as LGHNA and CDR2 as YSLEER. The CDR3 here is CASSQAGQSSYEQYF. As DNA, the CDR3 is TGCGCCAGCAGCCAAGCAGGACAGAGCTCCTACGAGCAGTACTTC.

CDR3 loop: CSARYGRDHTEAFF. The CDR3 nucleotides read TGCAGTGCTAGGTACGGACGGGACCACACTGAAGCTTTCTTT. The J gene is TRBJ1-1, the V gene TRBV20-1; D is perhaps TRBD1 (5 bases). The CDR3 sequence is 14 residues long. Germline CDR1 DFQATT, CDR2 SNEGSKA (reference sequence). The ends were cut back, 3 bases at V and 3 bases at J, with 14 bases in the middle.

The table lists this clonotype with a few counts. The V and J genes are TRBV4-3 and TRBJ2-2; D is ambiguous. The length of the CDR3 is 13 residues. Trimming removed 0 bases at V and 4 bases at J, with 3 bases between. Germline-derived CDR1 and CDR2 are LGHNA and YSLEER. The CDR3 loop reads CASSQDLTGELFF. The DNA for the CDR3 is TGCGCCAGCAGCCAAGACCTCACCGGGGAGCTGTTTTTT.

This clonotype was counted a few times. The CDR3 nucleotides are TGTGCCAGCAGACTTATAGCGGGAGCTCCAGATACGCAGTATTTT. This codes for CASRLIAGAPDTQYF. The chain carries TRBV6-1 and TRBJ2-3, with TRBD2 identical over 9 bases. J lost 4 bases, V lost 6 bases, and 8 bases had no gene match. Per germline, CDR1 MNHNS and CDR2 SASEGT. This CDR3 contains 15 residues.

The chain joins TRBV27 to TRBJ2-1; 8 bases fit TRBD1. CDR3 length equals 14 residues. V dropped 5 bases and J dropped 8; count of bases not matched to a gene: 8. Per germline, CDR1 MNHEY and CDR2 SMNVEV (reference sequence). The CDR3 bases are TGTGCCAGCAGTCACAACAACAGGGGGGATGAGCAGTTCTTC. This encodes CASSHNNRGDEQFF.

The chain is built from TRBV7-2 and TRBJ1-4; TRBD1 agrees at 7 bases. Trimming removed 4 bases from V and 8 bases from J; junction bases left unmatched: 7. This CDR3 contains 14 residues. In germline, CDR1 is SGHTA, CDR2 FQGNSA. The CDR3 here is CASSSLGTEEKLFF. CDR3 in DNA: TGTGCCAGCAGCTCACTAGGGACAGAAGAAAAACTGTTTTTT.

This clonotype was picked up many times. The chain links TRBV12-3 or TRBV12-4 to TRBJ1-3; D gene ambiguous. The CDR3 sequence is 13 residues long. The V end was cut by 0 bases, the J end by 3 bases, with 3 bases between. The CDR3 protein is CASSLASGNTIYF. The CDR3 nucleotides read TGTGCCAGCAGTTTAGCAAGTGGAAACACCATATATTTT.

This clonotype was detected a few times. The chain's CDR3 is CASSSTSSGETQYF. DNA of the CDR3: TGTGCCAGCAGCTCCACATCTAGCGGAGAGACCCAGTACTTC. The chain links TRBV5-4 to TRBJ2-5, with 7 bases fitting TRBD2. Per the germline V gene, CDR1 is SGHNT and CDR2 is YYREEE (reference sequence). CDR3 size: 14 residues. V lost 3 bases to trimming and J lost 4 bases; unmatched junction nucleotides: 6.

This clonotype has a handful of counts. The chain recombines TRBV30 with TRBJ2-1; TRBD1 matches 9 bases. Germline V CDR1 and CDR2: GTSNPN, SVGIG (reference sequence). The CDR3 is 17 amino acids. V was pared by 0 bases and J by 5 bases, with 11 bases of the junction left unmatched. Here the CDR3 DNA reads TGTGCCTGGAGTGTAAACCCGGGACAGGGTCGCAACAATGAGCAGTTCTTC. This encodes CAWSVNPGQGRNNEQFF.

The chain uses TRBV20-1 and TRBJ2-3, with unresolved D. Germline V gives CDR1 DFQATT, CDR2 SNEGSKA (reference sequence). The ends were cut back, 8 bases at V and 1 base at J, with 10 bases in the middle. This CDR3 contains 12 residues. The CDR3 DNA reads as TGCAGTTCCTGGTCGGGCACAGATACGCAGTATTTT. It codes for CSSWSGTDTQYF.

The J gene is TRBJ2-1, the V gene TRBV20-1; 8 nucleotides align to TRBD2. Germline lookup yields CDR1 DFQATT and CDR2 SNEGSKA (reference sequence). The ends lost 5 bases at V and 5 bases at J; junction bases unmatched: 11. The CDR3 is made up of 15 amino acids. CDR3 in amino acids: CSALRTSRRDNEQFF. The CDR3 bases are TGCAGTGCTCTCCGGACTAGCCGGCGGGACAATGAGCAGTTCTTC.

CDR3 in amino acids: CAWSDIDTQHF. DNA for the CDR3: TGTGCCTGGAGTGATATAGATACGCAGCATTTT. The V and J genes are TRBV30 and TRBJ2-3; D call uncertain. The J call may be in error: the DNA end matches TRBJ1-5 better. The germline gives CDR1 GTSNPN, CDR2 SVGIG (reference sequence). The CDR3 is made up of 11 amino acids.

V is TRBV27 and J is TRBJ2-7, with TRBD1 matching 7 bases. V gave up 3 bases and J gave up 2 bases; unmatched junction bases: 10. Germline V gives CDR1 MNHEY, CDR2 SMNVEV (reference sequence). This CDR3 contains 16 residues. CDR3 nucleotide sequence: TGTGCCAGCAGTTTGGGAAGGGGGCAACCCCCCTACGAGCAGTACTTC. This gives the protein CASSLGRGQPPYEQYF.

This clonotype has only a few counts. This chain connects TRBV12-3 or TRBV12-4 to TRBJ2-7; D not certain. V dropped 4 bases and J dropped 3 bases, with 7 bases sitting between them. The CDR3 covers 12 residues. The CDR3 region is CASSSSLYEQYF. The CDR3 nucleotides are TGTGCCAGCAGTTCAAGTCTCTACGAGCAGTACTTC.